The 29 T cell receptor beta chains below all came from one sample that was sequenced in a study of blood T cell repertoires in COVID-19. The repertoire was sequenced with immunoSEQ multiplex PCR; TCRdb's copy has only in-frame clones and lacks some. The sample lists 150,000 to 200,000 clones, around 86% seen once, with about 3.5% in the top ten. The sequenced sample was peripheral blood. The receptor source for this set is a man aged 65-85 years with acute or convalescent COVID-19.

This clone was seen a single time. V gene TRBV10-1 combines with J gene TRBJ1-3; D perhaps matches TRBD1 (5 bases). Germline V gene data show CDR1 as WNHNN and CDR2 as SYGVQD (reference sequence). The CDR3 runs 15 residues. Trimming stripped 4 bases from V and 4 bases from J, with 14 bases between. The CDR3 nucleotides read TGCGCCAGCAGTGCCCAGGGAACGGCCGGAAACACCATATATTTT. Translation: CASSAQGTAGNTIYF.

V usage is TRBV4-2 and J usage is TRBJ2-1; no clear D. Germline CDR1 LGHNA, CDR2 YNFKEQ. The V and J ends lost 3 bases and 7 bases respectively, with 7 bases between them. The CDR3 spans 12 residues. The CDR3: CASSHPLNEQFF. DNA for the CDR3: TGTGCCAGCAGCCATCCTTTAAATGAGCAGTTCTTC.

The chain has TRBV10-3 and TRBJ2-5; weak D call: TRBD2 (6 bases). The CDR3 spans 14 residues. Germline V gene lookup returns CDR1 ENHRY and CDR2 SYGVKD. Trimming left V 0 bases short and J 5 bases short, with 10 bases between. CDR3 nucleotide sequence: TGTGCCATCAGTGAGTCGCGGGGAGTGGAGACCCAGTACTTC. Translated, it gives CAISESRGVETQYF.

Turning to this clone: This sample also contains other DNA sequences that code for the same CDR3. The chain has TRBV15 and TRBJ1-2, with unresolved D. CDR1 is LNHNV and CDR2 is YYDKDF in the germline V gene (reference sequence). The CDR3 sequence is 14 residues long. V was trimmed by 0 bases and J by 0 bases, leaving 5 bases between them. The CDR3 DNA sequence: TGTGCCACCAGCAGAGATCGGGCTAACTATGGCTACACCTTC. Its translation: CATSRDRANYGYTF.

The rearrangement uses TRBV27 and TRBJ2-7, with a tentative D call TRBD2 (7 bases). V shed 3 bases and J shed 6 bases, with 15 bases lying between them. CDR1 is MNHEY and CDR2 is SMNVEV in the germline V gene (reference sequence). The CDR3 loop spans 14 amino acids. The CDR3, as DNA: TGTGCCAGCAGTTTGCAACGGGGGGCAAGCGAGCAGTACTTC. It translates to CASSLQRGASEQYF.

The rearrangement links TRBV9 to TRBJ1-3, with D possibly being TRBD1 (6 bases). The V end lost 3 bases, the J end lost 0 bases, and 10 bases lay between the germline ends. Germline CDR1 is SGDLS and CDR2 is YYNGEE. CDR3 length equals 15 residues. CDR3 residues: CASSAQDSSGNTIYF. For the CDR3, the DNA is TGTGCCAGCAGCGCCCAGGACAGCTCTGGAAACACCATATATTTT.

The chain carries TRBV7-2 and TRBJ1-5, with D possibly TRBD1 on 6 matching bases. The V end was cut by 1 base, the J end by 1 base, with 11 bases between. Germline assignment: CDR1 SGHTA and CDR2 FQGNSA. This CDR3 is 16 amino acids long. CDR3 DNA: TGTGCCAGCAGCTTAGTGTACAGGGTGAGCAATCAGCCCCAGCATTTT. Residues: CASSLVYRVSNQPQHF.

The V call is TRBV28, the J call TRBJ1-6; D gene ambiguous. V was trimmed by 6 bases and J by 10 bases, leaving 10 bases between them. This CDR3 has 12 amino acids. Germline-derived CDR1 and CDR2 are MDHEN and SYDVKM. The CDR3 nucleotides read TGTGCCAGCAGCACCGGGGAGTCACCCCTCCACTTT. This codes for CASSTGESPLHF.

J is TRBJ2-2 and V is TRBV21-1; the D segment call TRBD1 is taken from the table without a DNA check. TRBV21-1 is a recognized pseudogene. This CDR3 region has 17 residues. The chain's CDR3 is CASSKAGGQDNTGELFF. The CDR3, as DNA: TGTGCCAGCAGCAAAGCAGGGGGACAGGATAACACCGGGGAGCTGTTTTTT.

The chain links TRBV27 to TRBJ2-5, with D perhaps matching TRBD1 (6 bases). Per germline, CDR1 MNHEY and CDR2 SMNVEV (reference sequence). V dropped 6 bases and J dropped 2 bases, with 10 bases sitting between them. CDR3 size: 13 residues. The chain's CDR3 is CASRKDSQETQYF. The DNA for the CDR3 is TGTGCCAGCAGGAAGGACAGTCAAGAGACCCAGTACTTC.

V usage is TRBV18 and J usage is TRBJ2-7; 10 bases are shared with TRBD1. Germline V CDR1 and CDR2: KGHSH, LQKENI. The ends lost 3 bases at V and 3 bases at J; junction bases unmatched: 5. The CDR3 has 15 residues. CDR3 in DNA: TGTGCCAGCTCACCGGCGGGACAGGGGAGCTACGAGCAGTACTTC. Amino acids: CASSPAGQGSYEQYF.

The genes are TRBV4-1 and TRBJ2-3, with 9 bases lining up with TRBD2. Losses at the gene ends were 2 bases for V and 2 bases for J; bases not matched to a gene: 5. The CDR3 length is 16 residues. The V gene's germline CDR1 is MGHRA and CDR2 YSYEKL. The CDR3 here is CASSQRLAEPTDTQYF. CDR3 DNA: TGCGCCAGCAGCCAACGACTAGCGGAACCCACAGATACGCAGTATTTT.

The chain carries TRBV2 and TRBJ2-1; TRBD1 aligns across 8 bases. The CDR3 consists of 13 residues. With 6 bases clipped from V and 9 bases from J, the junction kept 7 bases outside the gene matches. CDR1 is SNHLY, CDR2 FYNNEI, per germline. CDR3 sequence (DNA): TGTGCCAGCAGACGGAACACAGGGGGTGAGCAGTTCTTC. Its protein product is CASRRNTGGEQFF.

The chain has TRBV3-1 (or the pseudogene TRBV3-2) and TRBJ2-3; the match to TRBD2 covers 7 bases. This CDR3 comprises 15 residues. Trimming removed 2 bases from V and 6 bases from J; junction bases left unmatched: 8. Germline V lookup: CDR1 LGHDT, CDR2 YNNKEL (reference sequence). The CDR3 region has the DNA TGTGCCAGCAGCCAAAGCGGGATCATAGGGGATACGCAGTATTTT. Amino acids: CASSQSGIIGDTQYF.

The chain joins TRBV10-1 to TRBJ2-1, with D possibly TRBD2 on 6 matching bases. CDR3 size: 17 residues. V was shortened by 2 bases and J by 10 bases, with 24 bases between the two germline ends. Germline values: CDR1 WNHNN, CDR2 SYGVQD (reference sequence). CDR3 DNA: TGCGCCAGCAGTGAGAATAAGGGACTCCGCACAAATTTCGAGCAGTTCTTC. Amino acids: CASSENKGLRTNFEQFF.

The chain links TRBV4-2 to TRBJ2-7, with D possibly being TRBD1 (5 bases). Between the trimmed V and J ends, which lost 0 bases and 1 base, there was a span of 7 bases. From germline, CDR1 is LGHNA and CDR2 YNFKEQ. CDR3 length: 14 amino acids. DNA of the CDR3: TGTGCCAGCAGCCAAGACCAGGGTTCCTACGAGCAGTACTTC. Translation: CASSQDQGSYEQYF.

The chain has TRBV7-9 and TRBJ1-6; TRBD1 agrees at 7 bases. This CDR3 is built from 16 residues. V dropped 5 bases and J dropped 2; count of bases not matched to a gene: 6. Germline lookup yields CDR1 SEHNR and CDR2 FQNEAQ (reference sequence). CDR3 nucleotides: TGTGCCAGCAGCCCTGGGACAGATCCCTATAATTCACCCCTCCACTTT. Translating it yields CASSPGTDPYNSPLHF.

Concerning this clone itself: A junction boundary mismatches the germline segment, possibly from a read error. The rearrangement links TRBV28 to TRBJ1-2, with 7 bases matching TRBD1. The CDR3 spans 13 residues. In germline, CDR1 is MDHEN, CDR2 SYDVKM. This CDR3 is CASIKMGSDRASF. The CDR3, as DNA: TGTGCCAGCATCAAGATGGGTTCTGACAGGGCCTCCTTC.

The sample holds a few counts of this clone. This sequence joins TRBV28 and TRBJ2-1, with TRBD1 as a possible D gene (6 bases). There are 12 residues in the CDR3. Germline V lookup: CDR1 MDHEN, CDR2 SYDVKM. V shed 5 bases and J shed 9 bases, with 11 bases lying between them. The CDR3 nucleotides are TGTGCCAGCAGTCCGGGACAAGGTGAGCAGTTCTTC. This translates into CASSPGQGEQFF.

The chain is built from TRBV4-3 and TRBJ2-3; 11 bases fit TRBD2. Trimming took 4 bases from V and 5 from J; bases not matched to a gene: 8. The CDR3 is 16 amino acids. Germline lookup yields CDR1 LGHNA and CDR2 YSLEER. The CDR3 sequence is CASSRTSGSGIDTQYF. The CDR3, as DNA: TGCGCCAGCAGCCGGACTAGCGGGTCGGGCATAGATACGCAGTATTTT.

The V call is TRBV24-1, the J call TRBJ1-2; the match to TRBD1 covers 7 bases. The germline CDR1 and CDR2 sequences are KGHDR and SFDVKD. This CDR3 has 11 amino acids. J was trimmed by 5 bases and V by 9 bases; bases with no gene match: 2. CDR3 coding DNA: TGTGCCACCCTGGGACAGTATGGCTACACCTTC. It encodes CATLGQYGYTF.

CDR3 DNA: TGTGCCAGCAGCCCAACCCGGGACTACACCTACGAGCAGTACTTC. Translating it yields CASSPTRDYTYEQYF. The rearrangement links TRBV9 to TRBJ2-7, with TRBD2 matching over 7 bases. This CDR3 is built from 15 residues. J was trimmed by 2 bases and V by 4 bases; bases with no gene match: 9. Germline assignment: CDR1 SGDLS and CDR2 YYNGEE.

V gene TRBV6-5 combines with J gene TRBJ2-7; 9 nucleotides align to TRBD2. V gave up 6 bases and J gave up 1 base; unmatched junction bases: 7. Germline values: CDR1 MNHEY, CDR2 SVGAGI. The CDR3 spans 15 residues. CDR3 sequence: CASRRGTSSSYEQYF. The CDR3 DNA reads as TGTGCCAGCAGACGAGGGACTAGCAGTTCCTACGAGCAGTACTTC.

The gene calls are TRBV19 and TRBJ2-7; D might be TRBD2 (6 bases). CDR3 size: 15 residues. The germline CDR1 and CDR2 sequences are LNHDA and SQIVND (reference sequence). V was trimmed by 5 bases and J by 2 bases, leaving 16 bases between them. The CDR3 loop reads CASSPRGGTAYEQYF. The CDR3 bases are TGTGCCAGTAGTCCTCGTGGAGGGACGGCCTACGAGCAGTACTTC.

The rearrangement joins TRBV7-9 to TRBJ1-2, with 7 bases that match TRBD1. Germline CDR1 SEHNR, CDR2 FQNEAQ (reference sequence). V dropped 5 bases and J dropped 8; count of bases not matched to a gene: 11. The CDR3 extends over 14 amino acids. The CDR3 spells CASSAGTGAQGYTF. The CDR3 nucleotides read TGTGCCAGCAGCGCCGGAACAGGGGCGCAGGGCTACACCTTC.

The genes are TRBV7-2 and TRBJ2-7; 7 nucleotides match TRBD2. Germline V gene lookup returns CDR1 SGHTA and CDR2 FQGNSA. V shed 1 base, J shed 7 bases, and the junction held 10 bases outside the gene matches. This CDR3 region has 15 residues. The DNA of the CDR3 is TGTGCCAGCAGCTTAGGAGGGACTACCTCTGGGGAGCAGTACTTC. Translated: CASSLGGTTSGEQYF.

This clone was found once. This chain connects TRBV3-1 (or the pseudogene TRBV3-2) to TRBJ1-5, with a tentative D call TRBD1 (6 bases). Germline V gene sequence: CDR1 LGHDT, CDR2 YNNKEL (reference sequence). The CDR3 is made up of 14 amino acids. V was clipped by 3 bases and J by 5 bases, with 11 bases between them. The CDR3 coding sequence is TGTGCCAGCAGCCAGGTACCAGGGGATCAGCCCCAGCATTTT. Amino acid sequence: CASSQVPGDQPQHF.

The chain joins TRBV15 to TRBJ1-2; perhaps TRBD1 as D (6 bases). The CDR3 consists of 15 residues. Trimming took off 6 bases at V and 2 bases at J, with 16 bases between the two ends. The V gene's germline CDR1 is LNHNV and CDR2 YYDKDF (reference sequence). The CDR3: CATSIGGAINYGYTF. Here the CDR3 DNA reads TGTGCCACCAGTATCGGGGGGGCGATCAACTATGGCTACACCTTC.

This chain joins TRBV2 and TRBJ2-7, with a tentative D call TRBD1 (6 bases). Germline CDR1 reads SNHLY; CDR2 reads FYNNEI. Deletions cut 0 bases from V and 2 bases from J, with 11 bases between. The CDR3 spans 15 residues. The CDR3 DNA follows: TGTGCCAGCAGTGAAGCTGGACAGTCTACCTACGAGCAGTACTTC. Amino acids: CASSEAGQSTYEQYF.